This is a list of T cell receptor beta chains from one sample in a study of prognosis after radiotherapy for stage I lung cancer. MiXCR, run by TCRdb on the multiplex PCR reads, gives a single entry per CDR3 protein. This sample has about 35,000 distinct CDR3 sequences, with less than 45% found just once. Sequenced here: PBMCs, sampled before or after stereotactic body radiation therapy (not recorded which). The receptors originated from a donor over 45 with non-small cell lung cancer. Both conserved end residues are part of each CDR3. Each record gives: V gene, clone size, J gene, CDR3 length, D gene, CDR3 DNA, CDR3 protein. The D gene is left open where the match is weak. Clone size is not always given. Where it is, it says once, few, many or a class for expanded clones.

>TRBV7-9|many|TRBJ2-3|12|TRBD2
TGTGCCAGCGGGAGGGCCTCAGATACGCAGTATTTT
CASGRASDTQYF
>TRBV20-1|-|TRBJ2-3|17|-
TGCAGTGCTAGAGATACGTGGGTGATAGCGAAACAAGATACGCAGTATTTT
CSARDTWVIAKQDTQYF
>TRBV5-1|many|TRBJ1-1|14|-
TGCGCCAGCAGCTCGGACGGAGCCGACACTGAAGCTTTCTTT
CASSSDGADTEAFF
>TRBV15|medium-sized|TRBJ2-7|15|-
TGTGCCACCAGCAGAGATTTCGGTATGATCGGCGAGCAGTACTTC
CATSRDFGMIGEQYF
>TRBV6-2/TRBV6-3|many|TRBJ1-1|14|-
TGTGCCAGCAGTTACAGCCCCTGGATCACTGAAGCTTTCTTT
CASSYSPWITEAFF
>TRBV24-1|many|TRBJ2-5|12|-
TGTGCCACCAGTGATTTGTCGGGGACCCAGTACTTC
CATSDLSGTQYF
>TRBV6-2/TRBV6-3|medium-sized|TRBJ1-6|13|-
TGTGCCAGCAGTTACGTAGGGAATTCACCCCTCCACTTT
CASSYVGNSPLHF
>TRBV20-1|-|TRBJ2-7|16|TRBD2
TGCAGTGCTAGTTGGACTAGCGGGAGGATCTTCTACGAGCAGTACTTC
CSASWTSGRIFYEQYF
>TRBV4-1|many|TRBJ2-7|15|-
TGCGCCAGCAGCCTACTTCTTGAAGCCACCTACGAGCAGTACTTC
CASSLLLEATYEQYF
>TRBV18|-|TRBJ1-1|16|TRBD1
TGTGCCAGCTCACCACCGGGACAGGGGGCTTACACTGAAGCTTTCTTT
CASSPPGQGAYTEAFF
>TRBV7-2|many|TRBJ2-7|14|-
TGTGCCAGCAGCCCACCGGGGCTCCGAGGGGAGCAGTACTTC
CASSPPGLRGEQYF
>TRBV6-6|-|TRBJ2-5|18|-
TGTGCCAGCAGTTACTCGGGGGCTAGCGACTACGGGCGAGAGACCCAGTACTTC
CASSYSGASDYGRETQYF
>TRBV28|many|TRBJ2-1|14|-
TGTGCCAGCATCCTAGAAGAGGGATACAATGAGCAGTTCTTC
CASILEEGYNEQFF
>TRBV6-1|many|TRBJ2-5|12|-
TGTGCCAGCAGCGCAGGGTGGAAGACCCAGTACTTC
CASSAGWKTQYF
>TRBV18|many|TRBJ1-3|16|-
TGTGCCAGCTCACCACGGGGTGGCAACTCTGGAAACACCATATATTTT
CASSPRGGNSGNTIYF
>TRBV18|many|TRBJ1-4|14|-
TGTGCCAGCTCACCACGGGCGGGAGATGAAAAACTGTTTTTT
CASSPRAGDEKLFF
>TRBV20-1|many|TRBJ1-5|13|-
TGCAGTGCTAGAGACATGGGCAATCAGCCCCAGCATTTT
CSARDMGNQPQHF
>TRBV4-1|many|TRBJ2-3|16|TRBD1
TGCGCCAGCAGCCAATCCCCGGGGATAGAACAGGGGTCCCAGTATTTT
CASSQSPGIEQGSQYF
>TRBV6-1|-|TRBJ2-5|11|-
TGTGCCAGCAGAACGCAAGAGACCCAGTACTTC
CASRTQETQYF
>TRBV20-1|-|TRBJ2-5|17|-
TGCAGTGCTCAAGGGGCCGAAACAGGGGAGGGCGGAGAGACCCAGTACTTC
CSAQGAETGEGGETQYF
>TRBV6-2/TRBV6-3|-|TRBJ2-7|15|-
TGTGCCAGCAGTTACTCGGGAGGTGGGACCTACGAGAAGTACTTC
CASSYSGGGTYEKYF
>TRBV12-3/TRBV12-4|once|TRBJ2-2|16|TRBD1
TGTGCCAGCAGGTCAACCGGGACAGGTAGAGCCGGGGAGCTGTTTTTT
CASRSTGTGRAGELFF
>TRBV2|-|TRBJ2-7|15|TRBD2
TGTGCCAGCAGTGCCCTAGCGGGAGGGCCTCAAGAGCAGTACTTC
CASSALAGGPQEQYF